This TCR beta chain appears in the sequencing data of a study of blood T cell repertoires in COVID-19. Study context: The United States, Italy and Spain provided the acute and convalescent COVID-19 samples. The cDNA or gDNA used as material had been derived from T cells, B-cell-depleted T cells, or PBMCs.

In the authors' methods: Counts of nucleated cells, estimated from reference gene primer amplification, were obtained. Some clones are missing from TCRdb's copy, which holds only in-frame ones; the method was immunoSEQ multiplex PCR. Clone size and the V and J calls come from that table; the DNA yielded D and trimming. The sample carries about 58,000 clones, 92% recorded once. The CDR3 runs 15 residues. The V gene end was trimmed by 0 bases and the J gene end by 8 bases; junction bases not matched to a gene: 4. CDR1 is SGHAT and CDR2 is FQNNGV in the germline V gene. This TCR derives from a man aged 45 to 65 with active COVID-19. The J gene is TRBJ1-6, the V gene TRBV11-2; the match to TRBD1 covers 7 bases. Sequenced input: peripheral blood. CDR3 protein: CASSLDGTVYSPLHF. DNA of the CDR3: TGTGCCAGCAGCTTAGATGGGACAGTCTATTCACCCCTCCACTTT.